The 32 T cell receptor beta chains below all came from one sample that was sequenced in a study of blood T cell repertoires in COVID-19. TCRdb's table, derived via immunoSEQ multiplex PCR, lists solely in-frame clones and lacks some. The table lists about 170,000 clones, under 90% of them singletons, with roughly a tenth in the top ten. Sequenced material: peripheral blood. The receptors stem from an elderly woman with active or convalescent COVID-19.

This rearrangement joins TRBV27 to TRBJ1-3; D gene unclear. Trimming removed 1 base from V and 2 bases from J, with 15 bases in between. CDR1 and CDR2 from the germline V gene are MNHEY and SMNVEV (reference sequence). The length of the CDR3 is 17 residues. In nucleotides, the CDR3 is TGTGCCAGCAGTTTATATCATGGCGGAGCCCCTGGAAACACCATATATTTT. Encoded protein: CASSLYHGGAPGNTIYF.

The chain is built from TRBV5-4 and TRBJ2-3; D possibly corresponds to TRBD2 (7 bases). Trimming pared 3 bases from V and 4 bases from J, leaving 15 bases between. Germline CDR1 and CDR2: SGHNT and YYREEE (reference sequence). This CDR3 contains 15 residues. This chain's CDR3 is CASSSGGRVADTQYF. CDR3 sequence (DNA): TGTGCCAGCAGCTCGGGGGGCAGGGTGGCAGATACGCAGTATTTT.

This clone was seen more than once but under ten times. The chain recombines TRBV2 with TRBJ1-2; 8 positions agree with TRBD1. In germline, CDR1 is SNHLY, CDR2 FYNNEI. V shed 6 bases, J shed 7 bases, and the junction held 16 bases outside the gene matches. CDR3 length: 16 residues. CDR3 DNA: TGTGCCAGCAGGACAGGGGTCTTGGGGACACAGAGTGGCTACACCTTC. Protein product: CASRTGVLGTQSGYTF.

This clone was seen only a few times. V is TRBV7-3 and J is TRBJ1-1; D gene uncertain. The CDR3 is 16 amino acids. Trimming stripped 2 bases from V and 5 bases from J, with 18 bases between. Germline CDR1 is SGHTA and CDR2 is FQGTGA. CDR3 in DNA: TGTGCCAGCAGCTTAGAGGGTCAAGGCTGGGAGACTGAAGCTTTCTTT. As protein: CASSLEGQGWETEAFF.

V gene TRBV9 combines with J gene TRBJ2-2; TRBD2 aligns across 9 bases. Trimming removed 4 bases from V and 6 bases from J; junction bases left unmatched: 7. The germline V gene has CDR1 SGDLS and CDR2 YYNGEE. This CDR3 region has 15 residues. CDR3 bases: TGTGCCAGCAGCATTATAGCGGGAGCCCCCGGGGAGCTGTTTTTT. Its translation is CASSIIAGAPGELFF.

The V and J genes are TRBV4-1 and TRBJ2-7; 7 nucleotides line up with TRBD2. The CDR3 runs to 15 residues. V was pared by 4 bases and J by 2 bases, with 8 bases of the junction left unmatched. Germline V gene sequence: CDR1 MGHRA, CDR2 YSYEKL. CDR3 DNA: TGCGCCAGCAGCCTCACCGGCGGGAGCGCCTACGAGCAGTACTTC. Translation: CASSLTGGSAYEQYF.

V usage is TRBV28 and J usage is TRBJ1-2; D unresolved. V lost 7 bases and J lost 8, with 26 bases in between. The CDR3 has 16 amino acids. Germline lookup yields CDR1 MDHEN and CDR2 SYDVKM. The CDR3 region is CASIAGTLILRNGYTF. The CDR3 nucleotides read TGTGCCAGCATAGCCGGAACTCTTATTCTTCGGAACGGCTACACCTTC.

This clone was recorded only once. J is TRBJ1-3 and V is TRBV7-6; D not certain. There are 14 residues in the CDR3. Germline V gives CDR1 SGHVS, CDR2 FNYEAQ. Trimming cost V 1 base and J 4 bases, with 8 bases left between them. CDR3 region: CASSLDSPGNTIYF. In DNA, the CDR3 is TGTGCCAGCAGCTTAGACAGTCCCGGAAACACCATATATTTT. Using reference TRBV7-6 and TRBJ1-3 for the parts outside the CDR3, the full variable domain is GAGVSQSPRYKVTKRGQDVALRCDPISGHVSLYWYRQALGQGPEFLTYFNYEAQQDKSGLPNDRFSAERPEGSISTLTIQRTEQRDSAMYRCASSLDSPGNTIYFGEGSWLTVV.

This chain uses TRBV25-1 with TRBJ1-2; 7 nucleotides align to TRBD1. The CDR3 consists of 13 residues. Germline CDR1 is MGHDK and CDR2 is SYGVNS. The ends lost 3 bases at V and 5 bases at J; junction bases unmatched: 3. DNA for the CDR3: TGTGCCAGCAGTGACGACAGGGCGTATGGCTACACCTTC. Residues: CASSDDRAYGYTF.

This clone was detected a few times. The rearrangement joins TRBV5-4 to TRBJ2-7, with D possibly being TRBD2 (5 bases). V was pared by 2 bases and J by 4 bases, with 7 bases between. The CDR3 has 12 residues. CDR1 and CDR2 from the germline V gene are SGHNT and YYREEE (reference sequence). CDR3 DNA sequence: TGTGCCAGCAGCTTTCGGGGTTACGAGCAGTACTTC. It encodes CASSFRGYEQYF.

This clone has just a few counts. The DNA of the CDR3 is TGTGCCATCAGTGGGGGGGGCACCGGGGAGCTGTTTTTT. It translates to CAISGGGTGELFF. V gene TRBV10-3 combines with J gene TRBJ2-2; 7 positions match TRBD2. The CDR3 loop spans 13 amino acids. Germline V gives CDR1 ENHRY, CDR2 SYGVKD. V lost 4 bases to trimming and J lost 4 bases; unmatched junction nucleotides: 0.

The rearrangement joins TRBV9 to TRBJ2-1; TRBD2 agrees at 12 bases. Germline V gene data show CDR1 as SGDLS and CDR2 as YYNGEE. CDR3 length equals 17 residues. V shed 0 bases and J 1 base; nucleotides not matched to a gene: 2. The CDR3 DNA follows: TGTGCCAGCAGCGTAGATGGGACTAGCGGGTCCTACAATGAGCAGTTCTTC. It codes for CASSVDGTSGSYNEQFF.

The rearrangement links TRBV19 to TRBJ1-1, with D unclear. The germline gives CDR1 LNHDA, CDR2 SQIVND (reference sequence). V was cut by 5 bases and J by 0 bases, with 7 bases left in between. This CDR3 contains 13 residues. CDR3 region: CASSPGMNTEAFF. In DNA, the CDR3 is TGTGCCAGTAGTCCGGGTATGAACACTGAAGCTTTCTTT.

This clone occurred once. The V call is TRBV7-6, the J call TRBJ2-1; 13 bases are shared with TRBD2. The V gene end was trimmed by 4 bases and the J gene end by 4 bases; junction bases not matched to a gene: 10. The CDR3 covers 18 residues. Germline V lookup: CDR1 SGHVS, CDR2 FNYEAQ. The CDR3 loop is CASSWGLAGQVLYNEQFF. In nucleotides, the CDR3 is TGTGCCAGCAGCTGGGGACTAGCGGGACAGGTCCTTTACAATGAGCAGTTCTTC.

This chain uses TRBV9 with TRBJ2-7; D gene unclear. Trimming cost V 1 base and J 0 bases, with 11 bases left between them. The CDR3 has 15 residues. Germline V CDR1 and CDR2: SGDLS, YYNGEE. CDR3 sequence reads: CASSVSAASSYEQYF. CDR3 DNA: TGTGCCAGCAGCGTATCGGCAGCGAGCTCCTACGAGCAGTACTTC.

V usage is TRBV2 and J usage is TRBJ2-2; the D gene is possibly TRBD2 (5 bases). V lost 6 bases to trimming and J lost 6 bases, with 11 bases between them. The germline V gene encodes CDR1 SNHLY and CDR2 FYNNEI. The CDR3 covers 13 residues. CDR3 in amino acids: CASSLGSPGELFF. The DNA of the CDR3 is TGTGCCAGCAGCCTAGGGAGTCCCGGGGAGCTGTTTTTT. The whole variable domain, filled in from reference TRBV2 and TRBJ2-2, reads EPEVTQTPSHQVTQMGQEVILRCVPISNHLYFYWYRQILGQKVEFLVSFYNNEISEKSEIFDDQFSVERPDGSNFTLKIRSTKLEDSAMYFCASSLGSPGELFFGEGSRLTVL.

This clone was recorded only once. The chain combines TRBV14 with TRBJ2-5; 9 nucleotides line up with TRBD2. The V gene end was trimmed by 0 bases and the J gene end by 5 bases; junction bases not matched to a gene: 10. Germline V gene lookup returns CDR1 SGHDN and CDR2 FVKESK. This CDR3 has 17 amino acids. The CDR3 loop is CASSQDRIAGVSETQYF. The CDR3 DNA reads TGTGCCAGCAGCCAAGATAGGATAGCGGGAGTATCGGAGACCCAGTACTTC.

In this sample, this clone turned up once. Different DNA sequences within this sample yield the same CDR3. V is TRBV5-8 and J is TRBJ2-2, with a weak D call TRBD2 (5 bases). The CDR3 totals 15 residues. Trimming took off 0 bases at V and 2 bases at J, with 8 bases between the two ends. Germline CDR1 reads SGHTS; CDR2 reads YDEGEE. DNA for the CDR3: TGTGCCAGCAGCTTGGCGGGGTTAAACACCGGGGAGCTGTTTTTT. Translated, it gives CASSLAGLNTGELFF.

CDR3: CASSQDGLAAVQETQYF. In nucleotides, the CDR3 is TGCGCCAGCAGCCAAGATGGTCTAGCGGCCGTACAAGAGACCCAGTACTTC. The rearrangement uses TRBV4-1 and TRBJ2-5; 7 nucleotides align to TRBD2. This CDR3 spans 17 amino acids. The V gene's germline CDR1 is MGHRA and CDR2 YSYEKL. Trimming took 0 bases from V and 2 from J; bases not matched to a gene: 9.

The J gene is TRBJ2-5, the V gene TRBV24-1; no reliable D call. CDR1 and CDR2 from the germline V gene are KGHDR and SFDVKD. This CDR3 spans 15 amino acids. Trimming removed 2 bases from V and 5 bases from J, with 14 bases in between. The CDR3 sequence: CATSDSGPAEETQYF. CDR3 bases: TGTGCCACCAGTGATTCCGGCCCCGCGGAGGAGACCCAGTACTTC.

The chain uses TRBV7-9 and TRBJ2-7; TRBD1 agrees at 8 bases. The CDR3 covers 13 residues. Germline V lookup: CDR1 SEHNR, CDR2 FQNEAQ (reference sequence). V lost 5 bases and J lost 4; bases outside the gene matches: 4. The CDR3, as DNA: TGTGCCAGCAGCCAGGACAGGGAATACGAGCAGTACTTC. Protein sequence: CASSQDREYEQYF.

This chain joins TRBV6-5 and TRBJ2-3, with TRBD1 identical over 9 bases. The CDR3 sequence is 12 residues long. J was trimmed by 9 bases and V by 10 bases; bases with no gene match: 8. From germline, CDR1 is MNHEY and CDR2 SVGAGI. DNA of the CDR3: TGTGCCACCGACCGGGACAGGGTGACGCAGTATTTT. Translation: CATDRDRVTQYF.

The chain joins TRBV20-1 to TRBJ1-1; D is uncertain. The germline gives CDR1 DFQATT, CDR2 SNEGSKA (reference sequence). V lost 3 bases and J lost 5, with 7 bases in between. CDR3 length equals 11 residues. The CDR3 sequence: CSASLTTEAFF. The CDR3, as DNA: TGCAGTGCTAGCCTCACAACTGAAGCTTTCTTT.

The rearrangement uses TRBV6-2 or TRBV6-3 and TRBJ2-3; D is undetermined. With 0 bases removed from V and 2 bases from J, the gap between germline ends came to 24 bases. Germline assignment: CDR1 MNHEY and CDR2 SVGEGT. This CDR3 is built from 20 residues. This chain's CDR3 is CASSYSTLSPRLSNTDTQYF. The CDR3, as DNA: TGTGCCAGCAGTTACTCGACTCTTTCCCCTCGCCTGAGCAACACAGATACGCAGTATTTT.

The rearrangement joins TRBV2 to TRBJ2-1, with 10 bases matching TRBD2. The CDR3 length is 17 residues. Germline lookup yields CDR1 SNHLY and CDR2 FYNNEI. V lost 4 bases and J lost 4; bases outside the gene matches: 10. The CDR3 sequence is CASSVLTSGRVYNEQFF. Here the CDR3 DNA reads TGTGCCAGCAGTGTTTTGACTAGCGGGCGGGTTTACAATGAGCAGTTCTTC.

The V gene is TRBV11-3, the J gene TRBJ2-3; TRBD1 might be the D (8 bases). V dropped 6 bases and J dropped 0 bases, with 16 bases sitting between them. CDR3 length: 16 amino acids. Germline V gives CDR1 SGHNT, CDR2 YENEEA. CDR3 sequence (DNA): TGTGCCAGCAGTTCCGGGAGGACAGGGAGCACAGATACGCAGTATTTT. Its protein is CASSSGRTGSTDTQYF.

V usage is TRBV6-5 and J usage is TRBJ1-2, with D perhaps TRBD1 (6 bases). CDR1 and CDR2 from the germline V gene are MNHEY and SVGAGI. The CDR3 runs 14 residues. Trimming removed 6 bases from V and 7 bases from J, with 18 bases in between. CDR3 residues: CASSRPGQESGYTF. CDR3 DNA sequence: TGTGCCAGCAGCCGACCGGGACAAGAGTCTGGCTACACCTTC.

The chain links TRBV10-1 to TRBJ1-2; 7 bases agree with TRBD1. The germline V gene has CDR1 WNHNN and CDR2 SYGVQD (reference sequence). This CDR3 is 15 amino acids long. Germline trimming cut 4 bases from V and 5 bases from J; bases unmatched to any gene: 10. This CDR3 reads CASSATRGTVYGYTF. CDR3 nucleotides: TGCGCCAGCAGTGCGACCCGCGGGACAGTTTATGGCTACACCTTC.

The table lists this clone with a count of one. The V gene is TRBV9, the J gene TRBJ2-2; 8 bases are a match to TRBD2. The CDR3 length is 15 residues. Germline V lookup: CDR1 SGDLS, CDR2 YYNGEE. Germline trimming cut 0 bases from V and 3 bases from J; bases unmatched to any gene: 1. The CDR3 protein is CASSVAGGDTGELFF. As DNA, the CDR3 is TGTGCCAGCAGCGTAGCGGGGGGGGACACCGGGGAGCTGTTTTTT.

This clone was seen only once. V is TRBV2 and J is TRBJ2-5; the D gene is possibly TRBD2 (6 bases). The germline V gene encodes CDR1 SNHLY and CDR2 FYNNEI. Trimming removed 2 bases from V and 7 bases from J, with 8 bases in between. CDR3 length: 12 amino acids. In DNA, the CDR3 is TGTGCCAGCAGTGAACCCGGGGGGACCCAGTACTTC. It yields the protein CASSEPGGTQYF.

The J gene is TRBJ2-7, the V gene TRBV7-8, with a possible D match to TRBD1 (6 bases). The germline V and J ends were trimmed by 5 bases and 12 bases, with 14 bases remaining between them. CDR1 and CDR2 from the germline V gene are SGHVS and FQNEAQ. The CDR3 spans 11 residues. The CDR3 region has the DNA TGTGCCAGCAGCGTAAACAGGGCGTCGTACTTC. Translation gives CASSVNRASYF. The entire variable domain, with the rest obtained from reference TRBV7-8 and TRBJ2-7, is as follows: GAGVSQSPRYKVAKRGQDVALRCDPISGHVSLFWYQQALGQGPEFLTYFQNEAQLDKSGLPSDRFFAERPEGSVSTLKIQRTQQEDSAVYLCASSVNRASYFGPGTRLTVT.

The genes are TRBV20-1 and TRBJ2-7; tentatively, D is TRBD2 (6 bases). Germline assignment: CDR1 DFQATT and CDR2 SNEGSKA (reference sequence). Trimming shortened V by 6 bases and J by 6 bases, and 12 bases separated the two germline ends. The CDR3 runs 11 residues. The CDR3, as DNA: TGCAGTGCGGAACTAGCTTTCGAGCAGTACTTC. It specifies CSAELAFEQYF.